This T cell receptor (beta chain) was sequenced during a study of control samples from healthy donors and cancer patients. Germline V lookup: CDR1 MDHEN, CDR2 SYDVKM. Trimming cost V 1 base and J 7 bases, with 5 bases left between them. The CDR3 is made up of 11 amino acids. The repertoire was sequenced with immunoSEQ multiplex PCR; TCRdb's copy has only in-frame clones and lacks some. The table includes 70,000 or so clones, 75% to 90% detected once. This chain links TRBV28 with TRBJ2-7; D unresolved. This sequence was found in a woman aged 50 to 60 with lung cancer. Sequencing was carried out using PBMCs. The CDR3 spells CASSLFREQYF. DNA of the CDR3: TGTGCCAGCAGTTTATTCCGGGAGCAGTACTTC.